This T cell receptor beta chain was profiled in a study of long-term antiretroviral therapy in people with HIV. Sequencing used immunoSEQ v3.0 at survey level. Clones were sequenced by immunoSEQ multiplex PCR, and TCRdb holds only the in-frame ones, with some missing. The sample shows about 30,000 clones, 75% to 85% of them seen only once. V gave up 6 bases and J gave up 0 bases; unmatched junction bases: 11. CDR1 SGHTA and CDR2 FQGNSA come from the germline V gene. This CDR3 has 18 residues. The sample was unsorted PBMCs, taken 0.3 years after starting antiretroviral therapy. The rearrangement uses TRBV7-2 and TRBJ1-6; 7 bases match TRBD1. This receptor was taken from a man aged 40-49 years with HIV. The CDR3: CASSLRLTGSSYNSPLHF. CDR3 nucleotides: TGTGCCAGCAGTCTTAGACTGACAGGGAGCTCCTATAATTCACCCCTCCACTTT.